The 26 T cell receptor beta chains below all came from one sample that was sequenced in a study of T-cell memory formation after mild COVID-19. A single record per CDR3 protein comes from TCRdb applying MiXCR to the 5' RACE reads. The sample lists around 300,000 distinct CDR3 sequences, over 11% seen once, with roughly a fifth in the top ten. What was sequenced was PBMCs or a T cell subset sorted from them (not recorded which). These TCRs come from a man aged 18 to 29 who had mild COVID-19 (a few samples of this study predate the infection). Cell type and time point are not known.

The table lists this clonotype with many counts. The V and J genes are TRBV7-3 and TRBJ2-3; 11 bases match TRBD2. This CDR3 is built from 17 residues. Trimming at V came to 2 bases and at J to 6 bases, leaving 10 bases not matched to a gene. Per germline, CDR1 SGHTA and CDR2 FQGTGA. CDR3 in DNA: TGTGCCAGCAGCTTATCCGACACTAGCGGGGGCAGGGATACGCAGTATTTT. This encodes CASSLSDTSGGRDTQYF.

This clonotype was seen more than once but under ten times. The chain couples TRBV12-3 or TRBV12-4 to TRBJ2-3; 10 nucleotides align to TRBD2. V lost 6 bases, J lost 2 bases, and 8 bases stayed unmatched. The CDR3 consists of 16 residues. In nucleotides, the CDR3 is TGTGCCAGCAGCCTCCCACTAGCGGGATACACAGATACGCAGTATTTT. As protein: CASSLPLAGYTDTQYF.

The chain combines TRBV5-1 with TRBJ1-3; D ambiguous. Germline V gene lookup returns CDR1 SGHRS and CDR2 YFSETQ. V shed 0 bases and J shed 3 bases, with 10 bases lying between them. There are 15 residues in the CDR3. The CDR3 DNA reads TGCGCCAGCAGCTTGGACGGCCGGTTTGGAAACACCATATATTTT. Amino acid sequence: CASSLDGRFGNTIYF.

There are a few counts of this clonotype. This chain uses TRBV28 with TRBJ2-4, with no clear D. Germline V CDR1 and CDR2: MDHEN, SYDVKM. V lost 3 bases to trimming and J lost 5 bases, with 2 bases between them. The CDR3 totals 11 residues. CDR3 sequence: CASSLENIQYF. The CDR3, as DNA: TGTGCCAGCAGTTTGGAAAACATTCAGTACTTC.

This clonotype showed up many times. The V gene is TRBV20-1, the J gene TRBJ1-1, with D tentatively TRBD1 (5 bases). This CDR3 has 15 residues. Looked up from germline, CDR1 is DFQATT and CDR2 is SNEGSKA (reference sequence). Trimming cost V 0 bases and J 9 bases, with 20 bases left between them. The DNA of the CDR3 is TGCAGTGCTAGAGACCCCGCGAAGGGGCTTGCTAAAGCTTTCTTT. Translated: CSARDPAKGLAKAFF.

This clonotype was observed a few times. The CDR3 DNA reads as TGTGCCAGCAGTGACTTCAGGGAACAGCCCCAGCATTTT. It encodes CASSDFREQPQHF. The rearrangement links TRBV2 to TRBJ1-5; TRBD1 might be the D (5 bases). CDR1 is SNHLY, CDR2 FYNNEI, per germline. Trimming cost V 3 bases and J 7 bases, with 10 bases left between them. The length of the CDR3 is 13 residues.

This clonotype was counted between two and nine times. The chain joins TRBV25-1 to TRBJ2-1; D not certain. V shed 3 bases and J shed 3 bases, with 3 bases lying between them. This CDR3 contains 12 residues. Germline V lookup: CDR1 MGHDK, CDR2 SYGVNS. The CDR3 protein is CASSDHYNEQFF. CDR3 DNA sequence: TGTGCCAGCAGTGACCACTACAATGAGCAGTTCTTC.

The rearrangement joins TRBV9 to TRBJ1-3, with no clear D. The CDR3 loop spans 16 amino acids. CDR1 SGDLS and CDR2 YYNGEE come from the germline V gene. V lost 0 bases, J lost 0 bases, and 10 bases lay in between. Written as DNA, the CDR3 is TGTGCCAGCAGCGTAGAGAGGATAAGCTCTGGAAACACCATATATTTT. Its translation: CASSVERISSGNTIYF.

This clonotype has at least ten counts. V usage is TRBV6-5 and J usage is TRBJ1-2; D possibly corresponds to TRBD1 (6 bases). Between the trimmed V and J ends, which lost 0 bases and 7 bases, there was a span of 15 bases. Germline V lookup: CDR1 MNHEY, CDR2 SVGAGI. The CDR3 is 15 amino acids. The CDR3 nucleotides read TGTGCCAGCAGTTACTCGACTGGGACATCGGGTGGCTACACCTTC. Its protein product is CASSYSTGTSGGYTF.

The chain couples TRBV27 to TRBJ2-7; D is undetermined. This CDR3 comprises 13 residues. Germline CDR1 MNHEY, CDR2 SMNVEV (reference sequence). The V and J ends lost 8 bases and 8 bases respectively, with 19 bases between them. CDR3: CASSPAEETKQYF. Written as DNA, the CDR3 is TGTGCCAGCTCCCCGGCGGAAGAGACAAAGCAGTACTTC.

V usage is TRBV5-1 and J usage is TRBJ2-1; 10 bases map to TRBD1. Germline trimming cut 5 bases from V and 6 bases from J; bases unmatched to any gene: 8. This CDR3 spans 15 amino acids. Germline CDR1 SGHRS, CDR2 YFSETQ. The CDR3 sequence is CASRPGQGLGNEQFF. The CDR3 nucleotides read TGCGCCAGCAGGCCGGGACAGGGGTTGGGCAATGAGCAGTTCTTC. Complete variable domain (other parts from reference TRBV5-1 and TRBJ2-1): KAGVTQTPRYLIKTRGQQVTLSCSPISGHRSVSWYQQTPGQGLQFLFEYFSETQRNKGNFPGRFSGRQFSNSRSEMNVSTLELGDSALYLCASRPGQGLGNEQFFGPGTRLTVL.

This chain uses TRBV10-2 with TRBJ2-3; D tentatively reads TRBD1 or TRBD2 (7 bases each). The ends were cut back, 10 bases at V and 2 bases at J, with 19 bases in the middle. The CDR3 contains 15 residues. The germline CDR1 and CDR2 sequences are WSHSY and SAAADI. Written as DNA, the CDR3 is TGCGCCATCAGGGGGGGGCCCCTCTCCACAGATACGCAGTATTTT. Translated, it gives CAIRGGPLSTDTQYF.

The table lists this clonotype with a few counts. The rearrangement joins TRBV27 to TRBJ1-2; maybe TRBD1 (5 bases). V lost 8 bases to trimming and J lost 8 bases, with 18 bases between them. Germline V CDR1 and CDR2: MNHEY, SMNVEV (reference sequence). The CDR3 has 13 amino acids. The CDR3 is CASRFGGSGGYTF. The CDR3 DNA follows: TGTGCCAGCCGCTTTGGGGGATCTGGGGGCTACACCTTC.

V gene TRBV7-2 combines with J gene TRBJ1-6; 8 nucleotides match TRBD1. Germline CDR1 SGHTA, CDR2 FQGNSA. The V and J ends lost 1 base and 10 bases, in that order; junction bases with no gene match: 6. The CDR3 is 15 amino acids. This chain's CDR3 is CASSLVGRGQSPLHF. The CDR3 DNA reads as TGTGCCAGCAGCTTAGTCGGCAGGGGGCAATCACCCCTCCACTTT.

The chain joins TRBV7-8 to TRBJ2-5; TRBD1 agrees at 7 bases. CDR1 is SGHVS, CDR2 FQNEAQ, per germline. This CDR3 spans 12 amino acids. J was trimmed by 4 bases and V by 8 bases; bases with no gene match: 4. The CDR3 loop reads CASGRTGETQYF. In nucleotides, the CDR3 is TGTGCCAGCGGACGGACAGGAGAGACCCAGTACTTC.

The chain is built from TRBV5-1 and TRBJ2-7, with 14 bases that match TRBD2. After removal of 5 bases from V and 3 bases from J, the junction contained 4 bases not matched to a gene. Per germline, CDR1 SGHRS and CDR2 YFSETQ. There are 15 residues in the CDR3. CDR3 DNA: TGCGCCAGCAGAAACGGGACTAGCGGGGGCTACGAGCAGTACTTC. Translation: CASRNGTSGGYEQYF.

This chain links TRBV7-2 with TRBJ2-1; TRBD2 is a possible D gene (5 bases). The CDR3 covers 14 residues. Trimming removed 7 bases at V and 9 bases at J, with 19 bases between. Germline CDR1 and CDR2: SGHTA and FQGNSA. The CDR3 reads CASTARARVGEQFF. CDR3 coding DNA: TGTGCCAGCACCGCGAGGGCGAGAGTGGGTGAGCAGTTCTTC. Using reference TRBV7-2 and TRBJ2-1 for the parts outside the CDR3, the full variable domain is GAGVSQSPSNKVTEKGKDVELRCDPISGHTALYWYRQSLGQGLEFLIYFQGNSAPDKSGLPSDRFSAERTGGSVSTLTIQRTQQEDSAVYLCASTARARVGEQFFGPGTRLTVL.

The chain links TRBV7-8 to TRBJ2-1; possibly TRBD2 for D (5 bases). The length of the CDR3 is 16 residues. V was pared by 6 bases and J by 6 bases, with 21 bases between. Looked up from germline, CDR1 is SGHVS and CDR2 is FQNEAQ. CDR3 in amino acids: CASSLPPGRRGNEQFF. The CDR3 bases are TGTGCCAGCAGTCTACCCCCAGGCCGACGGGGCAATGAGCAGTTCTTC.

A note on this clonotype: The germline gene is not matched at one end of the junction; a read error may be the cause. V usage is TRBV7-7 and J usage is TRBJ2-3; D may be TRBD2 (5 bases). This CDR3 is built from 14 residues. CDR1 is SSHAT and CDR2 is FNYEAQ in the germline V gene (reference sequence). Written as DNA, the CDR3 is TGTGCTAGCAGCTTAGAGGGATTCCCAGATACGCAGTATTTT. Protein: CASSLEGFPDTQYF.

The chain employs TRBV10-1 and TRBJ2-3; TRBD2 is a possible D gene (5 bases). In germline, CDR1 is WNHNN, CDR2 SYGVQD (reference sequence). This CDR3 has 16 amino acids. Trimming pared 6 bases from V and 1 base from J, leaving 17 bases between. The CDR3: CASSPGLGAGTDTQYF. Here the CDR3 DNA reads TGCGCCAGCAGCCCGGGGTTAGGAGCGGGCACAGATACGCAGTATTTT.

The sample holds a few counts of this clonotype. As DNA, the CDR3 is TGCAGTGCTAGTGAAGCGGGGGGTTACACAGATACGCAGTATTTT. This codes for CSASEAGGYTDTQYF. The rearrangement links TRBV20-1 to TRBJ2-3; 9 bases match TRBD2. There are 15 residues in the CDR3. Looked up from germline, CDR1 is DFQATT and CDR2 is SNEGSKA (reference sequence). V gave up 3 bases and J gave up 2 bases; unmatched junction bases: 6.

This clonotype was found a few times. The rearrangement links TRBV18 to TRBJ2-3; 10 nucleotides agree with TRBD2. The ends lost 5 bases at V and 0 bases at J; junction bases unmatched: 5. In germline, CDR1 is KGHSH, CDR2 LQKENI. The CDR3 consists of 16 residues. The DNA of the CDR3 is TGTGCCAGCTCAATCCGGACTAGCGGAAGCACAGATACGCAGTATTTT. Translating gives CASSIRTSGSTDTQYF.

The V gene is TRBV20-1, the J gene TRBJ1-3, with unresolved D. This CDR3 spans 13 amino acids. Germline lookup yields CDR1 DFQATT and CDR2 SNEGSKA (reference sequence). With 5 bases removed from V and 0 bases from J, the gap between germline ends came to 8 bases. In DNA form, the CDR3 reads TGCAGTGCTCGACCAGGCTCTGGAAACACCATATATTTT. This sequence encodes CSARPGSGNTIYF.

This chain connects TRBV28 to TRBJ2-5; possibly TRBD1 for D (6 bases). Trimming stripped 5 bases from V and 5 bases from J, with 18 bases between. Germline assignment: CDR1 MDHEN and CDR2 SYDVKM. The CDR3 is 15 amino acids. CDR3 in DNA: TGTGCCAGCAGTCAGGACAGTACCGCCGCCGAGACCCAGTACTTC. Protein sequence: CASSQDSTAAETQYF.

This clonotype was seen at least ten times. The V gene is TRBV20-1, the J gene TRBJ2-3, with 7 bases that match TRBD2. CDR1 is DFQATT and CDR2 is SNEGSKA in the germline V gene (reference sequence). The V segment lost 3 bases and the J segment 6 bases; nucleotides outside the gene matches: 9. This CDR3 region has 14 residues. The CDR3 loop is CSASPGLFLDTQYF. CDR3 sequence (DNA): TGCAGTGCTAGTCCGGGACTATTCTTGGATACGCAGTATTTT.

V is TRBV6-5 and J is TRBJ1-1; D gene unclear. V lost 6 bases, J lost 0 bases, and 14 bases lay in between. CDR1 is MNHEY and CDR2 is SVGAGI in the germline V gene. This CDR3 comprises 15 residues. Here the CDR3 reads CASSSALVVNTEAFF. The CDR3 region has the DNA TGTGCCAGCAGCAGCGCCCTCGTAGTGAACACTGAAGCTTTCTTT.